This T cell receptor beta chain appears in the sequencing data of a study of human T cells and chemical hapten exposure. Time point reported: patch test 2, 6 weeks after DPC sensitization. Sample treatment: therapeutic diphenylcyclopropenone sensitization with weekly scalp DPC. This CDR3 is built from 13 residues. Germline V lookup: CDR1 MNHEY, CDR2 SVGEGT. The V end was cut by 7 bases, the J end by 4 bases, with 11 bases between. As the library was built, unique molecular identifiers were attached to individual cDNA molecules. TCRdb re-derived calls from the RACE reads in MiXCR, one entry per CDR3 protein. This table holds tens of thousands of distinct CDR3 sequences, 10% found once.

Sequencing used whole blood, obtained in connection with sensitization to the hapten diphenylcyclopropenone (DPC). This rearrangement joins TRBV6-2 or TRBV6-3 to TRBJ1-5; a weak D match, TRBD1 (5 bases). The sequence came from a woman younger than 45 with alopecia areata. Some clones in this sample may be carry-over from other donors' samples. The DNA for the CDR3 is TGTGCCAGCACGGGGCGGGCAAATCAGCCCCAGCATTTT. Amino acid sequence: CASTGRANQPQHF.